The present T cell receptor (beta chain) was sequenced within a study of T cell responses to AZD1222 COVID-19 vaccine. As for this clone: Its antigen remains unknown.

Germline CDR1 SGHTA, CDR2 FQGNSA. This CDR3 is 15 amino acids long. Deletions cut 7 bases from V and 5 bases from J, with 20 bases between. Study results and caveats: Among the donors, most were white British and more were female, and clonal diversity was possibly underestimated. Increases in Spike-specific TCR breadth and depth were seen after two AZD1222 doses. Spike-wide coverage was observed for vaccine-associated CD4 TCRs, with dominant responses at 160-218 and 743-854.

Measured with immunoSEQ multiplex PCR; TCRdb has only the in-frame clones, and not every one. The sample contains about 120,000 clones, 88% of which appear only once. The genes are TRBV7-2 and TRBJ1-2; a weak D match, TRBD1 (6 bases). The sample in question was peripheral blood, obtained 28 days after the second AZD1222 dose. The sequence came from an adult who received the AZD1222 COVID-19 vaccine. The DNA of the CDR3 is TGTGCCAGCACCCCGGCTTATAGGGGGGATTATGGCTACACCTTC. It codes for CASTPAYRGDYGYTF. The full variable domain, rest sourced from reference TRBV7-2 and TRBJ1-2, is GAGVSQSPSNKVTEKGKDVELRCDPISGHTALYWYRQSLGQGLEFLIYFQGNSAPDKSGLPSDRFSAERTGGSVSTLTIQRTQQEDSAVYLCASTPAYRGDYGYTFGSGTRLTVV.